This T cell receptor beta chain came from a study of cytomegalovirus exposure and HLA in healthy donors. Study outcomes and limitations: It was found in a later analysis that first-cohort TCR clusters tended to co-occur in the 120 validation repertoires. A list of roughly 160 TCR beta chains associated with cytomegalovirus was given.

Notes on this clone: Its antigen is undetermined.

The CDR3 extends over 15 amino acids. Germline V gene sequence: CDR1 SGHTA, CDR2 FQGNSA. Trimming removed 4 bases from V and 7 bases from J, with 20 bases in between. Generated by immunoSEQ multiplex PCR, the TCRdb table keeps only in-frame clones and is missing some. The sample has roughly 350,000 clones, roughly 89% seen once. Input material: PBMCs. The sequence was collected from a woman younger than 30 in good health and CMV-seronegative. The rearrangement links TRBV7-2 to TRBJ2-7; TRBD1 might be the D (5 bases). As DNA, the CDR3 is TGTGCCAGCAGCTCCCGACCCACAGGTCGTGGGGAGCAGTACTTC. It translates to CASSSRPTGRGEQYF.